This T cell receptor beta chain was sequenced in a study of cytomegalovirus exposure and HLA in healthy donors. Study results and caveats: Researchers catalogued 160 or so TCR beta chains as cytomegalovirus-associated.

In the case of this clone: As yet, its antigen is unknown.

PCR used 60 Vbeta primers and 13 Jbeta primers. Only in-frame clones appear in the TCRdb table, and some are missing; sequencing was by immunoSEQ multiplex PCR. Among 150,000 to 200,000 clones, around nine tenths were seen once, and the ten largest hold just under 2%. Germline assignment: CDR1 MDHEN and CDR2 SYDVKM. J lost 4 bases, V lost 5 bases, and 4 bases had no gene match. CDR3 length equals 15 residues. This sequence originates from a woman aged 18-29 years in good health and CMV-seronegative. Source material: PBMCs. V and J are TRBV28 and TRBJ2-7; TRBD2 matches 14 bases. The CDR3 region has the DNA TGTGCCAGCAGTATCGGACTAGCGGGAGGTTACGAGCAGTACTTC. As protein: CASSIGLAGGYEQYF.